This T cell receptor (beta chain) originates from a study of T cell changes during pregnancy in multiple sclerosis. The CDR3 contains 16 residues. Clones were sequenced by immunoSEQ multiplex PCR, and TCRdb holds only the in-frame ones, with some missing. The repertoire has around 130,000 clones, about 95% of them found once; the top ten carry around 0.4%. The specimen was peripheral blood, collected after pregnancy. This receptor was identified in a female donor with multiple sclerosis, enrolled in a pregnancy study. This chain uses TRBV12-2 with TRBJ2-3; the DNA was not used to check the table's D call, TRBD2. TRBV12-2 corresponds to a pseudogene. CDR3 amino acids: CASRLVAAGRTDTQYF. The DNA of the CDR3 is TGTGCAAGTCGCTTAGTGGCAGCGGGGCGCACAGATACGCAGTATTTT.